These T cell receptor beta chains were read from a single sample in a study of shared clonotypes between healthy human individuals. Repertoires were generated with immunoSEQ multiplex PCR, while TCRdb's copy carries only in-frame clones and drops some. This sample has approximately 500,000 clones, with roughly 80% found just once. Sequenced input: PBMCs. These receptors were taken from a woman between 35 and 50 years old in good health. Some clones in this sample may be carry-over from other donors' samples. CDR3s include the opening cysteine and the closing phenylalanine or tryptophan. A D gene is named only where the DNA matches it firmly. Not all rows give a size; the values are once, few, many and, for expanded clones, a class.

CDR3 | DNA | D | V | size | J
CSAEKGTKGKLFF | TGCAGCGCCGAAAAGGGGACAAAGGGAAAACTGTTTTTT | NA | TRBV29-1 | NA | TRBJ1-4
CASSDRTSFSYEQYF | TGCGCCAGCAGCGATCGGACAAGCTTCTCCTACGAGCAGTACTTC | NA | TRBV5-1 | NA | TRBJ2-7
CASSLGSVGSGEQFF | TGCGCCAGCAGCTTGGGATCTGTGGGATCGGGTGAGCAGTTCTTC | NA | TRBV5-1 | NA | TRBJ2-1
CASSQEGGALGEAFF | TGCGCCAGCAGCCAAGAAGGGGGGGCGCTGGGTGAAGCTTTCTTT | NA | TRBV4-3 | NA | TRBJ1-1
CASSEELGGSYEQYF | TGTGCCAGCAGTGAGGAGCTCGGGGGATCCTACGAGCAGTACTTC | NA | TRBV2 | NA | TRBJ2-7
CASSLVGLAVTDTQYF | TGTGCCAGCAGCTTAGTGGGGCTAGCGGTAACAGATACGCAGTATTTT | TRBD2 | TRBV7-8 | NA | TRBJ2-3
CASSMSMGLAGAHEQFF | TGTGCCAGTAGTATGTCGATGGGACTAGCGGGGGCGCATGAGCAGTTCTTC | TRBD2 | TRBV19 | NA | TRBJ2-1
CAWSGGQGDSTGNTIYF | TGTGCCTGGAGTGGGGGGCAGGGGGATTCTACTGGAAACACCATATATTTT | TRBD1 | TRBV30 | NA | TRBJ1-3
CASMYSQETQYF | TGTGCCAGCATGTACAGCCAAGAGACCCAGTACTTC | NA | TRBV5-8 | NA | TRBJ2-5
CASSPPGVSGIYEQYF | TGTGCCAGCTCACCACCAGGGGTTAGCGGGATTTACGAGCAGTACTTC | TRBD2 | TRBV18 | NA | TRBJ2-7
CSVEVSPQETQYF | TGCAGCGTTGAAGTCTCCCCACAAGAGACCCAGTACTTC | NA | TRBV29-1 | NA | TRBJ2-5
CASSLEPSGSWSTDTQYF | TGCGCCAGCAGCTTGGAGCCTAGCGGGAGTTGGAGCACAGATACGCAGTATTTT | TRBD2 | TRBV5-1 | NA | TRBJ2-3
CASSPDWVGNQPQHF | TGTGCCAGCAGCCCCGACTGGGTGGGCAATCAGCCCCAGCATTTT | NA | TRBV6-5 | few | TRBJ1-5
CASSFLERGSTDTQYF | TGTGCCAGCAGCTTCCTTGAGCGGGGAAGCACAGATACGCAGTATTTT | TRBD2 | TRBV7-6 | many | TRBJ2-3
CASSLRGRNTEAFF | TGTGCCAGCAGTTTACGTGGGAGGAACACTGAAGCTTTCTTT | NA | TRBV28 | NA | TRBJ1-1
CASSIGAAAQPQHF | TGTGCCAGTAGTATAGGTGCGGCGGCTCAGCCCCAGCATTTT | NA | TRBV19 | NA | TRBJ1-5
CASSPLRLAGQGRSYNEQFF | TGTGCCAGCTCACCCCTAAGACTAGCGGGACAGGGAAGGTCCTACAATGAGCAGTTCTTC | TRBD2 | TRBV18 | NA | TRBJ2-1
CASSPDSEAFF | TGTGCCAGCAGTCCAGACAGCGAAGCTTTCTTT | NA | TRBV6-6 | NA | TRBJ1-1
CASSFLGDYEQYF | TGTGCCAGCAGTTTCCTGGGGGACTACGAGCAGTACTTC | NA | TRBV27 | NA | TRBJ2-7
CASRSDREYEQFF | TGCGCCAGCAGATCCGACAGGGAATATGAGCAGTTCTTC | TRBD1 | TRBV4-1 | NA | TRBJ2-1
CASSDPDRWSGELFF | TGTGCCAGCAGTGATCCAGACAGGTGGTCCGGGGAGCTGTTTTTT | NA | TRBV25-1 | once | TRBJ2-2
CASSPDRVGAEQYF | TGTGCCAGCTCACCTGACAGGGTAGGCGCCGAGCAGTACTTC | TRBD1 | TRBV18 | NA | TRBJ2-7
CASSLGHQETQYF | TGTGCCAGCAGCTTGGGCCACCAAGAGACCCAGTACTTC | NA | TRBV11-2 | many | TRBJ2-5
CASSEPGLAEYEQYF | TGTGCCAGTAGTGAGCCGGGACTAGCGGAATACGAGCAGTACTTC | TRBD2 | TRBV19 | once | TRBJ2-7
CAISDGTQGDQPQHF | TGTGCCATCAGTGATGGGACACAAGGGGATCAGCCCCAGCATTTT | NA | TRBV10-3 | NA | TRBJ1-5
CASSGSRVGTQYF | TGTGCCAGCAGCGGAAGCAGGGTTGGGACCCAGTACTTC | NA | TRBV25-1 | NA | TRBJ2-5
CATQGGSNGYTF | TGTGCCACACAAGGGGGATCGAATGGCTACACCTTC | NA | TRBV2 | many | TRBJ1-2
CASSLAENTGELFF | TGCGCCAGCAGCTTGGCAGAGAACACCGGGGAGCTGTTTTTT | NA | TRBV5-1 | NA | TRBJ2-2
CASSLDRGSSYEQYF | TGTGCCAGCAGCCTTGACAGGGGGTCTTCCTACGAGCAGTACTTC | TRBD1 | TRBV14 | many | TRBJ2-7
CASRRAGYGTDTQYF | TGTGCCAGCAGACGAGCGGGCTATGGCACAGATACGCAGTATTTT | NA | TRBV27 | NA | TRBJ2-3
CASAVTGPYEQYF | TGTGCCAGCGCGGTGACAGGTCCCTACGAGCAGTACTTC | NA | TRBV6-1 | NA | TRBJ2-7